A single sample gave rise to the 29 T cell receptor gamma chains below, sequenced in a study of gamma-delta T cells after stem cell transplantation. TCRdb re-processed the RT-PCR reads via CATT. The sample lists several hundred gamma-chain clones, approximately 75% occurring once. The material sequenced was gamma-delta T cells. These receptors were collected from a human donor. It is not recorded whose cells these are; they may come from a transplant donor.

The rearrangement links TRGV9 to TRGJP. TCRdb does not report a J gene; here it was assigned by matching the DNA to germline references. The V and J ends lost 2 bases and 1 base, in that order; junction bases with no gene match: 2. Germline V gene data show CDR1 as GITISATS and CDR2 as ISYDGTV (reference sequence). CDR3 length: 17 residues. This chain's CDR3 is CALWEEGQELGKKIKVF. The CDR3 region has the DNA TGTGCCTTGTGGGAGGAGGGGCAAGAGTTGGGCAAAAAAATCAAGGTATTT.

V is TRGV9 and J is TRGJP. Because TCRdb records no J gene, it was assigned here through a match of the DNA to germline. CDR3 length equals 17 residues. From germline, CDR1 is GITISATS and CDR2 ISYDGTV (reference sequence). V shed 0 bases, J shed 6 bases, and the junction held 5 bases outside the gene matches. As DNA, the CDR3 is TGTGCCTTGTGGGAGGTGCGGCGAGAGTTGGGCAAAAAAATCAAGGTATTT. This sequence encodes CALWEVRRELGKKIKVF.

Comment on this clone: This sequence may be a read error, since a much larger clone differs from it by one base. The chain is built from TRGV9 and TRGJP. Assignment of the J gene here rests on matching the DNA to germline, because TCRdb gives none. Germline V gene lookup returns CDR1 GITISATS and CDR2 ISYDGTV (reference sequence). Trimming cost V 0 bases and J 7 bases; bases outside gene matches: 6. This CDR3 has 17 residues. CDR3 coding DNA: TGTGCCTTGTGGGAGGTGCAAGCCGAGTTGGGCAAAAAAATCAAGGTATTT. It translates to CALWEVQAELGKKIKVF.

With regard to this clone: The same CDR3 also results from other DNA sequences found in this sample. The chain carries TRGV9 and TRGJP. The J gene is absent in TCRdb and was assigned here via DNA matching to germline. The length of the CDR3 is 16 residues. After removal of 3 bases from V and 3 bases from J, the junction contained 2 bases not matched to a gene. Germline V lookup: CDR1 GITISATS, CDR2 ISYDGTV (reference sequence). This CDR3 is CALWEPQELGKKIKVF. Here the CDR3 DNA reads TGTGCCTTGTGGGAGCCGCAAGAGTTGGGCAAAAAAATCAAGGTATTT.

The J gene is uncalled and the V gene is TRGV9. The germline gives CDR1 GITISATS, CDR2 ISYDGTV (reference sequence). The CDR3 spans 13 residues. The CDR3 region is CALWEVQPKKKLF. CDR3 bases: TGTGCCTTGTGGGAGGTGCAACCGAAAAAGAAACTATTT.

This clone has just one count. This sample also contains other DNA sequences that code for the same CDR3. J is TRGJP and V is TRGV9. No J gene was available from TCRdb, and it was assigned here by a germline match of the DNA. CDR1 is GITISATS, CDR2 ISYDGTV, per germline (reference sequence). CDR3 length equals 16 residues. The V gene end was trimmed by 1 base and the J gene end by 6 bases; junction bases not matched to a gene: 3. In DNA form, the CDR3 reads TGTGCCTTGTGGGAGGTCTTAGAGTTGGGCAAAAAAATCAAGGTATTT. Its protein product is CALWEVLELGKKIKVF.

The chain couples TRGV9 to TRGJP1. This CDR3 region has 14 residues. Germline V gene lookup returns CDR1 GITISATS and CDR2 ISYDGTV (reference sequence). Unmatched junction bases numbered 3, after V lost 4 bases and J lost 1 base. This CDR3 is CALWERTTGWFKIF. In DNA form, the CDR3 reads TGTGCCTTGTGGGAACGTACCACTGGTTGGTTCAAGATATTT.

The J gene is TRGJ1 or TRGJ2, the V gene TRGV2. The J gene, missing from TCRdb, was assigned here through DNA to germline matching. CDR1 is EGSNGY, CDR2 YDSYNSKV, per germline. This CDR3 contains 15 residues. The junction had 6 bases not matched to a gene; V was cut back by 1 base and J by 0 bases. CDR3 in DNA: TGTGCCACCTGGGACGGAGAAAGGAATTATTATAAGAAACTCTTT. It translates to CATWDGERNYYKKLF.

The chain links TRGV8 to TRGJ1 or TRGJ2. TCRdb lists no J gene, so it was determined here by aligning the DNA to germline. V dropped 3 bases and J dropped 6; count of bases not matched to a gene: 5. The CDR3 is 12 residues long. Germline V CDR1 and CDR2: VENAVY, YDSYNSRV. The CDR3 DNA follows: TGTGCCACCTGGGATGAGGGTTATAAGAAACTCTTT. Amino acids: CATWDEGYKKLF.

V gene TRGV2 combines with J gene TRGJ1 or TRGJ2. CDR1 and CDR2 from the germline V gene are EGSNGY and YDSYNSKV. The ends lost 3 bases at V and 1 base at J; junction bases unmatched: 9. The CDR3 totals 15 residues. The DNA of the CDR3 is TGTGCCACCTGGGACTGGCGGCCAAATTATTATAAGAAACTCTTT. Protein: CATWDWRPNYYKKLF.

The rearrangement links TRGV9 to TRGJP. The J gene comes from matching the DNA to germline here; TCRdb lacks it. The J segment lost 9 bases and the V segment lost 2 bases, leaving 7 bases of the junction unmatched. The CDR3 loop spans 16 amino acids. Germline V CDR1 and CDR2: GITISATS, ISYDGTV (reference sequence). CDR3 amino acids: CALWEALLLGKKIKVF. CDR3 nucleotides: TGTGCCTTGTGGGAGGCGCTTTTGTTGGGCAAAAAAATCAAGGTATTT.

This clone was seen a handful of times. This CDR3 is CATWDGPYKKLF. The DNA of the CDR3 is TGTGCCACCTGGGACGGGCCTTATAAGAAACTCTTT. This sequence joins TRGV2 and TRGJ1 or TRGJ2. No J gene was available from TCRdb, and it was assigned here by a germline match of the DNA. Trimming removed 0 bases from V and 6 bases from J; junction bases left unmatched: 2. Germline values: CDR1 EGSNGY, CDR2 YDSYNSKV. This CDR3 spans 12 amino acids.

Details on this clone: Since a much larger clone is just one base distant, this may be a read error. A V gene of TRGV3 was called, but no J gene was assigned. Germline lookup yields CDR1 VTNTFY and CDR2 YDVSTARD (reference sequence). This CDR3 region has 14 residues. CDR3 amino acids: CATWDRLGGYKELF. The CDR3 DNA follows: TGTGCCACCTGGGACAGGCTAGGGGGGTATAAGGAACTCTTT.

The chain links TRGV9 to TRGJP. The J gene comes from matching the DNA to germline here; TCRdb lacks it. J was trimmed by 4 bases and V by 3 bases; bases with no gene match: 6. The CDR3 extends over 17 amino acids. CDR1 is GITISATS and CDR2 is ISYDGTV in the germline V gene (reference sequence). For the CDR3, the DNA is TGTGCCTTGTGGGAGATTCGACAAGAGTTGGGCAAAAAAATCAAGGTATTT. It yields the protein CALWEIRQELGKKIKVF.

The chain recombines TRGV9 with TRGJP. Here the J gene was assigned by germline matching of the DNA, as TCRdb has none. This CDR3 region has 18 residues. Germline trimming cut 0 bases from V and 1 base from J; bases unmatched to any gene: 3. Germline V gives CDR1 GITISATS, CDR2 ISYDGTV (reference sequence). CDR3: CALWEVEGQELGKKIKVF. The CDR3 region has the DNA TGTGCCTTGTGGGAGGTGGAGGGGCAAGAGTTGGGCAAAAAAATCAAGGTATTT.

Only one count was recorded for this clone. The chain uses TRGV9 and TRGJP. Here the J gene came from matching the DNA to germline, since TCRdb omits it. The CDR3 is made up of 18 amino acids. Germline V CDR1 and CDR2: GITISATS, ISYDGTV (reference sequence). V lost 0 bases, J lost 3 bases, and 5 bases stayed unmatched. The CDR3 loop is CALWEVRPQELGKKIKVF. DNA of the CDR3: TGTGCCTTGTGGGAGGTGCGGCCGCAAGAGTTGGGCAAAAAAATCAAGGTATTT.

As concerns this clone: Since a much larger clone is just one base distant, this may be a read error. Other nucleotide sequences in the sample specify the same CDR3. V gene TRGV9 combines with J gene TRGJP. The J gene, not given by TCRdb, was assigned here from a germline match of the nucleotide sequence. CDR1 and CDR2 (germline): GITISATS, ISYDGTV (reference sequence). The CDR3 contains 16 residues. With 3 bases clipped from V and 4 bases from J, the junction kept 3 bases outside the gene matches. This chain's CDR3 is CALWETQELGKKIKVF. CDR3 DNA sequence: TGTGCCTTGTGGGAGACACAAGAGTTGGGCAAAAAAATCAAGGTATTT.

The genes are TRGV9 and TRGJP. Matching the DNA to germline supplied the J gene, which TCRdb does not give. The germline CDR1 and CDR2 sequences are GITISATS and ISYDGTV (reference sequence). This CDR3 spans 18 amino acids. V lost 3 bases to trimming and J lost 2 bases; unmatched junction nucleotides: 7. The chain's CDR3 is CALWEPTRQELGKKIKVF. DNA of the CDR3: TGTGCCTTGTGGGAGCCGACCCGGCAAGAGTTGGGCAAAAAAATCAAGGTATTT.

Only a few counts were recorded for this clone. A read error may produce the germline difference seen at one junction end. This rearrangement joins TRGV9 to TRGJP. This CDR3 has 15 amino acids. The germline CDR1 and CDR2 sequences are GITISATS and ISYDGTV (reference sequence). The CDR3 bases are TGTGCCTTGTGGGAGGTAGAGTTGGGCAAAGAAATCAAGGTATTT. It is translated as CALWEVELGKEIKVF.

The chain couples TRGV3 to TRGJ1 or TRGJ2. No J gene was available from TCRdb, and it was assigned here by a germline match of the DNA. The V segment lost 0 bases and the J segment 5 bases; nucleotides outside the gene matches: 4. The CDR3 has 13 residues. Germline V gene data show CDR1 as VTNTFY and CDR2 as YDVSTARD (reference sequence). DNA of the CDR3: TGTGCCACCTGGGACAGGCGGGATTATAAGAAACTCTTT. Its protein product is CATWDRRDYKKLF.

The V and J genes are TRGV9 and TRGJP. Here the J gene came from matching the DNA to germline, since TCRdb omits it. This CDR3 is 19 amino acids long. V dropped 0 bases and J dropped 3; count of bases not matched to a gene: 8. Germline V gene data show CDR1 as GITISATS and CDR2 as ISYDGTV (reference sequence). The CDR3 loop reads CALWEVRRPQELGKKIKVF. The CDR3 DNA is TGTGCCTTGTGGGAGGTGCGAAGGCCGCAAGAGTTGGGCAAAAAAATCAAGGTATTT.

V and J are TRGV2 and TRGJP2. Since TCRdb gives no J gene, matching the DNA to germline was used here to assign it. Germline CDR1 is EGSNGY and CDR2 is YDSYNSKV. Trimming cost V 0 bases and J 2 bases; bases outside gene matches: 9. The CDR3 has 17 amino acids. The CDR3 DNA is TGTGCCACCTGGGACGGGCGACTGGGGAGTAGTGATTGGATCAAGACGTTT. This sequence encodes CATWDGRLGSSDWIKTF.

In regard to this clone: A junction boundary mismatches the germline segment, possibly from a read error. The V call is TRGV9, the J call TRGJP. TCRdb lists no J gene, so it was determined here by aligning the DNA to germline. This CDR3 spans 16 amino acids. Germline CDR1 is GITISATS and CDR2 is ISYDGTV (reference sequence). DNA for the CDR3: TGTGCCTTGTGGGAGGAACAAGAGTTGGGCAAAAAAAACAAGGTATTT. Residues: CALWEEQELGKKNKVF.

Here the CDR3 DNA reads TGTGCCTTGTGGGACCAAGGAGAGTTGGGCAAAAAAATCAAGGTATTT. Its translation: CALWDQGELGKKIKVF. The chain recombines TRGV9 with TRGJP. The J gene, absent from TCRdb, was called here by matching the DNA to germline. CDR3 length: 16 residues. Germline V gives CDR1 GITISATS, CDR2 ISYDGTV (reference sequence). V shed 4 bases, J shed 6 bases, and the junction held 6 bases outside the gene matches.

The chain uses TRGV9 and TRGJP. No J gene was available from TCRdb, and it was assigned here by a germline match of the DNA. Germline CDR1 reads GITISATS; CDR2 reads ISYDGTV (reference sequence). The CDR3 length is 17 residues. V lost 2 bases to trimming and J lost 4 bases; unmatched junction nucleotides: 5. The CDR3 protein is CALWEEQQELGKKIKVF. For the CDR3, the DNA is TGTGCCTTGTGGGAGGAACAACAAGAGTTGGGCAAAAAAATCAAGGTATTT.

This chain connects TRGV2 to TRGJ1 or TRGJ2. The J gene, missing from TCRdb, was assigned here through DNA to germline matching. V was clipped by 0 bases and J by 1 base; unmatched bases: 6. Germline values: CDR1 EGSNGY, CDR2 YDSYNSKV. The CDR3 extends over 15 amino acids. This CDR3 is CATWDGPDNYYKKLF. Here the CDR3 DNA reads TGTGCCACCTGGGACGGGCCGGACAATTATTATAAGAAACTCTTT.

CDR3 sequence: CATWDRYANYYKKLF. The CDR3 nucleotides read TGTGCCACCTGGGACAGGTACGCAAATTATTATAAGAAACTCTTT. J is TRGJ1 or TRGJ2 and V is TRGV5. TCRdb supplies no J gene; here it was assigned by aligning the nucleotide sequence to germline. Trimming cost V 0 bases and J 1 base; bases outside gene matches: 6. Germline CDR1 reads VINAFY; CDR2 reads YDVSNSKD. The CDR3 is 15 amino acids.

By share of the sample, this clone is large. The chain combines TRGV9 with TRGJP. The germline V gene has CDR1 GITISATS and CDR2 ISYDGTV (reference sequence). The trim removed 1 base at V and 5 bases at J, leaving 2 bases unmatched. The CDR3 is made up of 16 amino acids. CDR3 nucleotides: TGTGCCTTGTGGGAGGTTAAAGAGTTGGGCAAAAAAATCAAGGTATTT. It codes for CALWEVKELGKKIKVF.

This chain joins TRGV2 and TRGJ1 or TRGJ2. No J gene is reported in TCRdb; it was inferred here by comparing the DNA with germline. There are 15 residues in the CDR3. Trimming at V came to 1 base and at J to 2 bases, leaving 8 bases not matched to a gene. In germline, CDR1 is EGSNGY, CDR2 YDSYNSKV. This CDR3 is CATWDGQPYYYKKLF. CDR3 DNA: TGTGCCACCTGGGACGGCCAACCCTATTATTATAAGAAACTCTTT.